Below, 16 T cell receptor beta chains from the same sample are listed, as sequenced in a study of human T cells and chemical hapten exposure. TCRdb analysed the RACE reads with MiXCR anew, one entry per CDR3 protein. The sample includes some 350,000 distinct CDR3 sequences, around 6.9% of them seen just once. Time point defined: patch test 1, 2 weeks after DPC sensitization. Documented treatment: therapeutic diphenylcyclopropenone sensitization with weekly scalp DPC. Sequenced here: whole blood, sampled in connection with sensitization to the hapten diphenylcyclopropenone (DPC). The origin of the receptors is a woman between 18 and 30 years old with alopecia areata. Some clones in this sample may be carry-over from other donors' samples.

This clonotype was found a few times. The V and J genes are TRBV20-1 and TRBJ1-5; TRBD1 might be the D (6 bases). V lost 6 bases, J lost 5 bases, and 17 bases lay in between. The CDR3 runs 14 residues. Germline V gives CDR1 DFQATT, CDR2 SNEGSKA (reference sequence). For the CDR3, the DNA is TGCAGTGCCAGCACTCGAGGGGGGCATCAGCCCCAGCATTTT. It is translated as CSASTRGGHQPQHF.

This clonotype was counted between two and nine times. CDR3 coding DNA: TGTGCCAGCAGCCTACAGGGGGTCACCTACGAGCAGTACTTC. It is translated as CASSLQGVTYEQYF. This sequence joins TRBV3-1 and TRBJ2-7; 8 positions agree with TRBD1. Germline values: CDR1 LGHDT, CDR2 YNNKEL (reference sequence). Losses at the gene ends were 4 bases for V and 2 bases for J; bases not matched to a gene: 4. The CDR3 consists of 14 residues.

This clonotype came up many times. This sequence joins TRBV28 and TRBJ1-2, with D unresolved. V dropped 3 bases and J dropped 4 bases, with 21 bases sitting between them. The CDR3 covers 17 residues. CDR1 and CDR2 (germline): MDHEN, SYDVKM. CDR3 in DNA: TGTGCCAGCAGTTTTGGGGTAGGGCTTAGTCGTGTCTATGGCTACACCTTC. Translating gives CASSFGVGLSRVYGYTF.

The chain couples TRBV11-2 to TRBJ1-4; D not resolved. Trimming shortened V by 4 bases and J by 10 bases, and 10 bases separated the two germline ends. The V gene's germline CDR1 is SGHAT and CDR2 FQNNGV. This CDR3 spans 12 amino acids. The CDR3 region has the DNA TGTGCCAGCAGCTATCTTCCCCGAAAACTGTTTTTT. It codes for CASSYLPRKLFF.

At least ten counts were recorded for this clonotype. CDR3 sequence reads: CASSLVYQGQTQYF. The CDR3 nucleotides read TGTGCCAGCAGCTTAGTGTATCAGGGGCAGACCCAGTACTTC. The gene calls are TRBV7-2 and TRBJ2-5, with a weak D call TRBD1 (6 bases). CDR3 length equals 14 residues. The germline V gene has CDR1 SGHTA and CDR2 FQGNSA. The germline V and J ends were trimmed by 1 base and 6 bases, with 12 bases remaining between them.

This clonotype was counted a few times. This chain links TRBV6-5 with TRBJ2-4, with 7 bases aligning to TRBD1. After removal of 4 bases from V and 7 bases from J, the junction contained 16 bases not matched to a gene. The CDR3 length is 17 residues. Germline lookup yields CDR1 MNHEY and CDR2 SVGAGI. The CDR3 nucleotides read TGTGCCAGCAGTTTTGATTTTAAGGGGGCGGCTGGGAACATTCAGTACTTC. Translated, it gives CASSFDFKGAAGNIQYF.

This clonotype was counted between two and nine times. The V gene is TRBV20-1, the J gene TRBJ1-5; no clear D. The V and J ends lost 0 bases and 6 bases respectively, with 12 bases between them. The germline gives CDR1 DFQATT, CDR2 SNEGSKA (reference sequence). The length of the CDR3 is 14 residues. CDR3 coding DNA: TGCAGTGCTAGAGATCGGAGGGCCGGTCAGCCCCAGCATTTT. Amino acid sequence: CSARDRRAGQPQHF.

This clonotype was found many times. J is TRBJ2-3 and V is TRBV7-3; D remains unclear. Germline lookup yields CDR1 SGHTA and CDR2 FQGTGA. The CDR3 contains 14 residues. The V end lost 6 bases, the J end lost 0 bases, and 10 bases lay between the germline ends. The CDR3 region is CASRALSSTDTQYF. CDR3 nucleotide sequence: TGTGCCAGCAGAGCCCTGTCAAGCACAGATACGCAGTATTTT.

The genes are TRBV28 and TRBJ1-1; D is undetermined. V lost 5 bases, J lost 9 bases, and 10 bases lay in between. Germline CDR1 and CDR2: MDHEN and SYDVKM. CDR3 length equals 11 residues. For the CDR3, the DNA is TGTGCCAGCAGTCTTAGCAGGAAAGCTTTCTTT. This codes for CASSLSRKAFF.

The chain links TRBV4-2 to TRBJ2-3; D possibly corresponds to TRBD1 (6 bases). Deletions cut 5 bases from V and 2 bases from J, with 14 bases between. Germline-derived CDR1 and CDR2 are LGHNA and YNFKEQ. This CDR3 is 15 amino acids long. CDR3: CASSTRGGYTDTQYF. The CDR3 DNA reads TGTGCCAGCAGCACTAGAGGGGGTTACACAGATACGCAGTATTTT.

This clonotype was observed a handful of times. The chain links TRBV6-2 or TRBV6-3 to TRBJ2-7; D might be TRBD1 (6 bases). The germline V gene encodes CDR1 MNHEY and CDR2 SVGEGT. This CDR3 is built from 17 residues. V lost 0 bases to trimming and J lost 0 bases, with 15 bases between them. CDR3 region: CASSYSRSLRGSYEQYF. The CDR3 DNA reads TGTGCCAGCAGTTACTCGAGGTCCCTCAGGGGCTCCTACGAGCAGTACTTC.

The rearrangement uses TRBV5-4 and TRBJ1-1; TRBD1 is a possible D gene (5 bases). Germline CDR1 and CDR2: SGHNT and YYREEE (reference sequence). This CDR3 is built from 14 residues. V lost 2 bases and J 5 bases, leaving 13 bases between the germline ends. Here the CDR3 reads CASSLEQAVTEAFF. Written as DNA, the CDR3 is TGTGCCAGCAGCTTAGAACAGGCAGTAACTGAAGCTTTCTTT.

V and J are TRBV9 and TRBJ1-6; D uncertain. The CDR3 covers 12 residues. In germline, CDR1 is SGDLS, CDR2 YYNGEE. The germline V and J ends were trimmed by 2 bases and 8 bases, with 5 bases remaining between them. This CDR3 reads CASSVADSPLHF. The CDR3 DNA reads as TGTGCCAGCAGCGTGGCAGATTCACCCCTCCACTTT. The complete variable domain, with remaining parts taken from reference TRBV9 and TRBJ1-6, reads DSGVTQTPKHLITATGQRVTLRCSPRSGDLSVYWYQQSLDQGLQFLIQYYNGEERAKGNILERFSAQQFPDLHSELNLSSLELGDSALYFCASSVADSPLHFGNGTRLTVT.

This chain links TRBV18 with TRBJ1-3; no definite D call. Germline CDR1 and CDR2: KGHSH and LQKENI. The CDR3 has 15 residues. Trimming shortened V by 1 base and J by 4 bases, and 11 bases separated the two germline ends. The CDR3 region is CASSPRTGPGNTIYF. CDR3 in DNA: TGTGCCAGCTCACCACGGACTGGGCCGGGAAACACCATATATTTT.

This clonotype was counted a few times. This chain connects TRBV13 to TRBJ1-4; D call uncertain. Between the trimmed V and J ends, which lost 1 base and 8 bases, there was a span of 14 bases. The CDR3 covers 15 residues. From germline, CDR1 is PRHDT and CDR2 FYEKMQ (reference sequence). The CDR3 bases are TGTGCCAGCAGCTTAGCTGAGGGAGTAAACGAAAAACTGTTTTTT. Protein product: CASSLAEGVNEKLFF.

There are a few counts of this clonotype. The chain uses TRBV11-2 and TRBJ2-5; a possible D gene is TRBD2 (7 bases). Germline V gene sequence: CDR1 SGHAT, CDR2 FQNNGV. V lost 0 bases and J lost 1, with 12 bases in between. This CDR3 has 16 amino acids. CDR3 bases: TGTGCCAGCAGCTTAGATTTCCGGGGGGCCCAAGAGACCCAGTACTTC. Translated, it gives CASSLDFRGAQETQYF.